Listed below are T cell receptor beta chains from one sample, sequenced in a study of immune characterization of retroperitoneal liposarcoma. Using its own MiXCR run on the PCR reads, TCRdb lists one record per CDR3 protein. The sample yields about 10,000 distinct CDR3 sequences, 30% to 45% seen once. Sequenced input: tumor tissue. Source of these receptors: a male donor with retroperitoneal liposarcoma. Each CDR3 is given with its conserved first and last residue. D genes are given only for firm matches. Clone size is shown for a subset of rows, as once, few, many or a class of expanded clone.

clone_size j_call v_call d_call cdr3_nt cdr3_aa
. TRBJ2-1 TRBV6-1 . TGTGCCAGCAGATTTTTGACGGCCTCCTACAATGAGCAGTTCTTC CASRFLTASYNEQFF
. TRBJ2-7 TRBV6-5 . TGTGCCAGCCGCTGGGGGTACAATGAGCAGTACTTC CASRWGYNEQYF
few TRBJ2-5 TRBV7-3 TRBD1 TGTGCCAGCAGCTTGGGGACAGGGGGCGCGTCCCAAGAGACCCAGTACTTC CASSLGTGGASQETQYF
. TRBJ1-1 TRBV29-1 . TGCAGCGTTGAAGATGCAAGACTTTTAAACACTGAAGCTTTCTTT CSVEDARLLNTEAFF
. TRBJ1-1 TRBV6-5 TRBD1 TGTGCCAGCAGTTACATAAGGACAGGGGGTGGATTCACTGAAGCTTTCTTT CASSYIRTGGGFTEAFF
. TRBJ1-2 TRBV5-1 . TGCGCCAGCAGCTTACAAGGGGCGAACTATGGCTACACCTTC CASSLQGANYGYTF
. TRBJ1-1 TRBV12-3/TRBV12-4 TRBD1 TGTGCCAGCAGTGGGATTCAGGGGGGAAATGAGAGGTACACTGAAGCTTTCTTT CASSGIQGGNERYTEAFF
. TRBJ2-5 TRBV11-2 . TGTGCCAGCAGCTTCTCTCGGGGGAGCCAAGAGACCCAGTACTTC CASSFSRGSQETQYF
. TRBJ1-1 TRBV10-1 . TGCGCCAGCAGCACTGCGGGGGGGAATAGAGCTTTCTTT CASSTAGGNRAFF
. TRBJ2-1 TRBV7-2 . TGTGCCAGCAGCCGCGGTCTAAGTCCCTACAATGAGCAGTTCTTC CASSRGLSPYNEQFF
. TRBJ2-7 TRBV27 TRBD2 TGTGCCAGCAGTTTACAAGCGGGGGGTTCCTACGAGCAGTACTTC CASSLQAGGSYEQYF
medium-sized TRBJ2-1 TRBV12-3/TRBV12-4 TRBD2 TGTGCCAGCACGGTAGCGGGGAGTAACAATGAGCAGTTCTTC CASTVAGSNNEQFF
few TRBJ1-2 TRBV7-8 . TGTGCCAGCAGCTTAGGTTCGCAGGGCCGGACCCCTAACTATGGCTACACCTTC CASSLGSQGRTPNYGYTF
. TRBJ1-4 TRBV6-8 . TGTGCCAGCAGGAAAACCCAGTCGAATGAAAAACTGTTTTTT CASRKTQSNEKLFF
. TRBJ1-1 TRBV7-6 . TGTGCCAGCAGCCTCAGGGGAAGAACTGAAGCTTTCTTT CASSLRGRTEAFF
. TRBJ2-7 TRBV6-1 TRBD2 TGTGCCAGCAGTGAGACTAGCCTCAAGCAGTACTTC CASSETSLKQYF
. TRBJ2-1 TRBV6-2/TRBV6-3 TRBD1 TGTGCCAGCAGTTACCAACGGGACAGGGGGAGTGAGCAGTTCTTC CASSYQRDRGSEQFF
few TRBJ2-1 TRBV6-2/TRBV6-3 . TGTGCCAGCACCCCGGACATCACAAATGAGCAGTTCTTC CASTPDITNEQFF
many TRBJ2-3 TRBV7-2 TRBD2 TGTGCCAGCAGCTTCTGGGGGACTAGCGGCACAGATACGCAGTATTTT CASSFWGTSGTDTQYF
few TRBJ2-4 TRBV6-1 . TGTGCCAGCAGTGAGCAGCAACCAAGGAGTGCCAAAAACATTCAGTACTTC CASSEQQPRSAKNIQYF
many TRBJ2-7 TRBV6-1 . TGTGCCAGCAGTGCCCAGGCAGGGGTGAGATCCTACGAGCAGTACTTC CASSAQAGVRSYEQYF
medium-sized TRBJ2-3 TRBV6-1 . TGTGCCAGCAGTGTCAGGGGAAGGACAGATACGCAGTATTTT CASSVRGRTDTQYF
many TRBJ1-4 TRBV7-2 . TGTGCCAGCAGCCGCTCCCGTAATGAAAAACTGTTTTTT CASSRSRNEKLFF
once TRBJ1-4 TRBV12-3/TRBV12-4 . TGTGCCAGCAGTCCCGGGCGGGGGGGGACTAATGAAAAACTGTTTTTT CASSPGRGGTNEKLFF
few TRBJ2-1 TRBV7-8 . TGTGCCAGCAGCTTGAAGAATCGAAGGGCCTACAATGAGCAGTTCTTC CASSLKNRRAYNEQFF
. TRBJ2-7 TRBV25-1 . TGTGCCAGCAGTGACAGTGGAGACGAGCAGTACTTC CASSDSGDEQYF
. TRBJ2-1 TRBV6-1 TRBD2 TGTGCCAGCAGTGGGACTAGCGGGGGGGCAGAGACCCAGTTCTTC CASSGTSGGAETQFF
few TRBJ2-1 TRBV6-1 . TGTGCCAGCAGTGAAGGGCAGGAGACCCACGAGCAGTTCTTC CASSEGQETHEQFF
. TRBJ2-3 TRBV6-6 . TGTGCCAGCAGTTACTCGGAGGGGATAGATACGCAGTATTTT CASSYSEGIDTQYF
few TRBJ2-2 TRBV27 . TGTGCCAGCAGTTTAACATTCACCGGGGAGCTGTTTTTT CASSLTFTGELFF
. TRBJ2-7 TRBV27 . TGTGCCAGCCGGACTACTGGCTGGAACGAGCAGTACTTC CASRTTGWNEQYF
. TRBJ2-3 TRBV24-1 TRBD2 TGTGCCACCAGCGGCGATGGCGGGAGGGGGCCAGATACGCAGTATTTT CATSGDGGRGPDTQYF
few TRBJ2-3 TRBV11-3 TRBD2 TGTGCCAGCAGCTCCTACTATCCCGGGAGGACAGATACGCAGTATTTT CASSSYYPGRTDTQYF
many TRBJ2-7 TRBV6-1 . TGTGCCAGCAGTGAAGCTGGGGGGGGCGGCTACGAGCAGTACTTC CASSEAGGGGYEQYF
. TRBJ2-1 TRBV6-1 . TGTGCCAGCGTGGGACCAGGGTTTGAGCAGTTCTTC CASVGPGFEQFF
few TRBJ2-3 TRBV7-8 TRBD2 TGTGCCAGCAGGAAACAAGCGGGAGCTGATCTATATACGCAGTATTTT CASRKQAGADLYTQYF
. TRBJ2-3 TRBV6-1 . TGTGCCAGCAGTCTCGAGGGGTCGCGGGCAGATACGCAGTATTTT CASSLEGSRADTQYF
. TRBJ2-3 TRBV27 . TGTGCCAGCAGTCCCTGGAGCACAGATACGCAGTATTTT CASSPWSTDTQYF
few TRBJ2-1 TRBV6-8 . TGTGCCAGCAGTTACTGGCGGCTCTACGAGCAGTTCTTC CASSYWRLYEQFF
. TRBJ2-7 TRBV25-1 . TGTGCCAGCAAGCGGACTGGAGGCTCCTACAATGAGCAGTACTTC CASKRTGGSYNEQYF
large TRBJ2-3 TRBV7-2 . TGTGCCAGCAGCTTAGACAGCGGAGGCACAGATACGCAGTATTTT CASSLDSGGTDTQYF
many TRBJ2-5 TRBV7-3 . TGTGCCAGCAGCTTAATGGGGGTAGCAGGTTGGAATGAGCAGTACTTC CASSLMGVAGWNEQYF
few TRBJ2-6 TRBV6-8 . TGTGCCAGCAGGATGGACTATACTCAATTCTCTGGGGCCAACGTCCTGACTTTC CASRMDYTQFSGANVLTF
few TRBJ2-3 TRBV7-3 TRBD2 TGTGCCAGCAGCGGGAGCGGGGGGGCCGCCACAGATACGCAGTATTTT CASSGSGGAATDTQYF
few TRBJ2-5 TRBV6-1 . TGTGCCAGCAGTGACGGGGGGCGGAAGACCCAGTACTTC CASSDGGRKTQYF
. TRBJ2-1 TRBV11-1 . TGTGCCAGCAGCTTAGAATTTGCAGGGAACAATGAGCAGTTCTTC CASSLEFAGNNEQFF
once TRBJ2-5 TRBV6-8 . TGTGCCAGCAGTGTGAGGGGGTTTGGAGAGACCCAGTACTTC CASSVRGFGETQYF
. TRBJ2-7 TRBV7-2 . TGTGCCAGCAGCAGCTATCGGGAGAGCCCCTCCTACGAGCAGTACTTC CASSSYRESPSYEQYF
medium-sized TRBJ1-5 TRBV7-2 TRBD1 TGTGCCAGCAGCCGGGACAGGGTTAGCAATCAGCCCCAGCATTTT CASSRDRVSNQPQHF
. TRBJ2-7 TRBV27 TRBD2 TGTGCCAGCAGTTCCCTAAGCGGGGGCAGGGCCTACGAGCAGTACTTC CASSSLSGGRAYEQYF
. TRBJ2-1 TRBV7-8 . TGTGCCAGCAGCTTAGGGGTTAGCGACTACAATGAGCAGTTCTTC CASSLGVSDYNEQFF
few TRBJ2-3 TRBV6-1 TRBD2 TGTGCCAGCAGTGGGACTAGCGGGGGGGCAGATACGCAGTATTTT CASSGTSGGADTQYF
. TRBJ2-1 TRBV11-3 . TGTGCCAGCAGCTTAGATCTGGGACAAAGCTACAATGAGCAGTTCTTC CASSLDLGQSYNEQFF
. TRBJ2-5 TRBV7-2 . TGTGCCAGCAGCTTAGTCGTGCGGGAGACCCAGTACTTC CASSLVVRETQYF